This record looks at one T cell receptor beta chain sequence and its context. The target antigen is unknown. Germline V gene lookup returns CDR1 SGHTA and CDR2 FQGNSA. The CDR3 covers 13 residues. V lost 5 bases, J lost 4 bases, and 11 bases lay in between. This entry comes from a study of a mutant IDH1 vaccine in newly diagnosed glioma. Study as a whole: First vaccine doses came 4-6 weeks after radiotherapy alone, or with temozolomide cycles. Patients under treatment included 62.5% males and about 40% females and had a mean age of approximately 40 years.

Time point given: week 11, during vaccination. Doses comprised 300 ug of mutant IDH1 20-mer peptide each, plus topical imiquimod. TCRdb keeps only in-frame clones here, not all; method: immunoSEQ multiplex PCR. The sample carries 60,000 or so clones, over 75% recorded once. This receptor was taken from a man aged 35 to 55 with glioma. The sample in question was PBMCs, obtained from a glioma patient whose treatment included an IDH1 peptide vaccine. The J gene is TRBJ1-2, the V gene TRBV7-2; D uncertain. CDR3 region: CASSQDASYGYTF. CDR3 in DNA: TGTGCCAGCAGCCAGGACGCCTCCTATGGCTACACCTTC.